One T cell receptor beta chain is described in this entry. The antigen remains unidentified. Per the germline V gene, CDR1 is SGHDT and CDR2 is YYEEEE. With V trimmed by 2 bases and J by 9 bases, 7 bases remained unmatched. CDR3 length equals 15 residues. Generated by immunoSEQ multiplex PCR, the TCRdb table keeps only in-frame clones and is missing some. The data show roughly 6,700 clones, approximately 80% seen once. This specimen belongs to a study of immune evolution from preneoplasia to lung adenocarcinoma. Each case's diagnosis was confirmed by two pathologists on H&E. Notes on the study in general: Compared with EGFR-mutant or double wild-type lesions, KRAS-mutant nodules were more clonal. Top clone share appeared to fall from AAH through AIS, MIA, adenocarcinoma.

The sequenced sample consisted of FFPE lung adenocarcinoma in situ tissue. V usage is TRBV5-6 and J usage is TRBJ2-1, with 11 bases identical to TRBD2. The TCR comes from a donor at least 70 years old with lung adenocarcinoma. CDR3 bases: TGTGCCAGCAGCTTAACTAGCGGGAGATATGGTGAGCAGTTCTTC. Translated, it gives CASSLTSGRYGEQFF.